Listed below are T cell receptor beta chains from one sample, sequenced in a study of OX40 agonist ivuxolimab in advanced cancers. Some clones are missing from TCRdb's copy, which holds only in-frame ones; the method was immunoSEQ multiplex PCR. This table holds around 60,000 clones, 75% to 90% found once. Material: CD4+ or CD8+ T cells sorted from blood, obtained in a trial of the OX40 agonist ivuxolimab. Receptors were obtained from an adult with an advanced solid tumor such as melanoma, head and neck, liver or kidney cancer. Each CDR3 is given with its conserved first and last residue. D genes are given only for firm matches. For some rows the clone size is stated as once, few or many, or as a class when expanded; others skip it.

TRBD2,TRBJ2-5,-,TRBV28,TGTGCCAGCCCCCCGCCGGGTGCGCGGGGGGGAGGAGAGACCCAGTACTTC,CASPPPGARGGGETQYF
TRBD1,TRBJ1-2,-,TRBV6-1,TGTGCCAGCAGTGAAGCCCGACAGGGCGGGAGGGGCTACACCTTC,CASSEARQGGRGYTF
TRBD2,TRBJ2-3,-,TRBV9,TGTGCCAGCAGCCCGTGGACTAGCGGGAAGGGAGATACGCAGTATTTT,CASSPWTSGKGDTQYF
TRBD2,TRBJ2-4,-,TRBV10-2,TGCGCCAGATCTCCCCCTAGCGGGCGGAGGTCGGCCAAAAACATTCAGTACTTC,CARSPPSGRRSAKNIQYF
-,TRBJ1-1,-,TRBV11-2,TGTGCCAGCAGCTTAGCCCCCCTCTCTGAAGCTTTCTTT,CASSLAPLSEAFF
TRBD2,TRBJ2-2,few,TRBV5-6,TGTGCCAGCAGCTCCCAGCGGGAGGTTCACGGGGAGCTGTTTTTT,CASSSQREVHGELFF
TRBD1,TRBJ1-1,few,TRBV5-4,TGTGCCAGCAGCGCGGACAGGGGGGGCACTGAAGCTTTCTTT,CASSADRGGTEAFF
TRBD2,TRBJ2-6,once,TRBV7-9,TGTGCCAGCAGCTGGGACTGGGGGGGAGAGGCCAACGTCCTGACTTTC,CASSWDWGGEANVLTF
TRBD1,TRBJ2-7,-,TRBV29-1,TGCAGCGTGCCCGGGACAGGGATCTACGAGCAGTACTTC,CSVPGTGIYEQYF
TRBD2,TRBJ2-1,once,TRBV7-3,TGTGCCAGCAGCTTAATCGAGCCGGCTAGCGGGGTCTTC,CASSLIEPASGVF
TRBD1,TRBJ1-1,-,TRBV5-5,TGTGCCAGCAGCTATACAGGGGAATCTGAAGCTTTCTTT,CASSYTGESEAFF
TRBD2,TRBJ2-7,-,TRBV28,TGTGCCAGCAGTTCCGGGGGGGCGACGGGGGCGCAGTACTTC,CASSSGGATGAQYF
TRBD1,TRBJ1-5,once,TRBV19,TGTGCCAGTAGTAGTGGGAACAGGGGCCTAAATCAGCCCCAGCATTTT,CASSSGNRGLNQPQHF
TRBD1,TRBJ2-5,-,TRBV5-4,TGTGCCAGCAGCTTTGCCAACAGGGGACAAGAGACCCAGTACTTC,CASSFANRGQETQYF
-,TRBJ2-5,-,TRBV2,TGTGCCAGCAGTGGAGGGGGACTGGAAGAGACCCAGTACTTC,CASSGGGLEETQYF
-,TRBJ2-7,-,TRBV9,TGTGCCAGCAGCGCCGGGACTCACAATCTCGAGCAGTACTTC,CASSAGTHNLEQYF
-,TRBJ2-1,-,TRBV29-1,TGCAGCGGACAGCCCTCCTACAATGAGCAGTTCTTC,CSGQPSYNEQFF
-,TRBJ2-2,-,TRBV7-2,TGTGCCAGCAGCTGGGTGGAGGCGTTCGCGGACACCGGGGAGCTGTTTTTT,CASSWVEAFADTGELFF
TRBD1,TRBJ2-7,-,TRBV6-1,TGTGCCATTCGGACAGGCCTAGCCTACGAGCAGTACTTC,CAIRTGLAYEQYF
-,TRBJ1-4,-,TRBV18,TGTGCCAGCTCACGCGGCCGTAATGAAAAACTGTTTTTT,CASSRGRNEKLFF
-,TRBJ2-6,-,TRBV28,TGTGCCAGCAGTTTGAGGGCCTCGTTTGGGGCCAACGTCCTGACTTTC,CASSLRASFGANVLTF
TRBD1,TRBJ1-3,-,TRBV18,TGTGCCAGCTCACCACGACCGGGACAGGGGAGCGACACCATATATTTT,CASSPRPGQGSDTIYF
-,TRBJ1-6,-,TRBV7-2,TGTGCCAGCAGCCAGTGGGGTTCCTATAATTCACCCCTCCACTTT,CASSQWGSYNSPLHF
-,TRBJ2-5,-,TRBV2,TGTGCCAGCGGAAGGGAGCTGCCGGAGACCCAGTACTTC,CASGRELPETQYF
-,TRBJ2-3,few,TRBV7-2,TGTGCCAGCAGCTCCCATCCGAGGGGAAAAGTCACAGATACGCAGTATTTT,CASSSHPRGKVTDTQYF
TRBD1,TRBJ1-4,-,TRBV5-1,TGCGCCAGCAGCTCGGGACAGGGACGGGAAAAACTGTTTTTT,CASSSGQGREKLFF
-,TRBJ2-7,-,TRBV18,TGTGCCAGCTCACGGTCACCCCTATCCTACGAGCAGTACTTC,CASSRSPLSYEQYF
-,TRBJ1-6,-,TRBV7-2,TGTGCCAGCAGCTCAGGGACACTCTATAATTCACCCCTCCACTTT,CASSSGTLYNSPLHF
-,TRBJ1-3,-,TRBV15,TGTGCCACCAGCAGAGGGACAACTCGAGACACCATATATTTT,CATSRGTTRDTIYF
-,TRBJ2-2,-,TRBV5-1,TGCGCCAGCAGCCCACCTTATGTACAGGGCACCGGGGAGCTGTTTTTT,CASSPPYVQGTGELFF
-,TRBJ1-1,-,TRBV2,TGTGCCAGCAGGGCAGGCCCTCTGAACACTGAAGCTTTCTTT,CASRAGPLNTEAFF
-,TRBJ1-6,-,TRBV7-9,TGTGCCAGCAGCTTAGATGGTGGGGCTTCACCCCTCCACTTT,CASSLDGGASPLHF
TRBD1,TRBJ2-7,once,TRBV7-9,TGTGCCAGCAGCTTAGGGACAGGCTCCTACGAGCAGTACTTC,CASSLGTGSYEQYF
-,TRBJ1-1,-,TRBV19,TGTGCCAGTAGATTGGGACGGAAATTGAACACTGAAGCTTTCTTT,CASRLGRKLNTEAFF
TRBD1,TRBJ2-1,-,TRBV30,TGTGCCCAAGGGGACAGGGACGACAATGAGCAGTTCTTC,CAQGDRDDNEQFF
-,TRBJ2-6,-,TRBV5-1,TGCGCCAGCAGCCTTGGGGGCGCTGGGGCCAACGTCCTGACTTTC,CASSLGGAGANVLTF
-,TRBJ1-5,-,TRBV7-9,TGTGCCAGCAGCTTAGTAGGGGGCAATCAGCCCCAGCATTTT,CASSLVGGNQPQHF
TRBD2,TRBJ2-3,-,TRBV4-1,TGCGCCAGAAGAGGGACTAGCGGGGAACGAGATACGCAGTATTTT,CARRGTSGERDTQYF
-,TRBJ2-1,-,TRBV5-1,TGCGCCAGCAGCTTGGAACTTAACAATGAGCAGTTCTTC,CASSLELNNEQFF
TRBD1,TRBJ2-7,-,TRBV2,TGTGCTAGCAGACCCTCAGGGGGCTACGAGCAGTACTTC,CASRPSGGYEQYF
TRBD1,TRBJ2-2,-,TRBV5-5,TGTGCCAGCAGCCTGACAGGGAGTGACACCGGGGAGCTGTTTTTT,CASSLTGSDTGELFF
-,TRBJ1-3,-,TRBV6-1,TGTGCCAGCAGTGAAAGAGGGACCCCTGGAAACACCATATATTTT,CASSERGTPGNTIYF
TRBD1,TRBJ1-2,once,TRBV5-1,TGCGCCAGCAGCACAGGGACAGCGGGGTCAGGCTACACCTTC,CASSTGTAGSGYTF
-,TRBJ2-7,-,TRBV20-1,TGCAGTCCGGGAGCCGACTACGAGCAGTACTTC,CSPGADYEQYF
TRBD1,TRBJ1-2,-,TRBV28,TGTGCCAGCAGATACAACAGGGGGCGAGGCTACACCTTC,CASRYNRGRGYTF
TRBD2,TRBJ2-3,few,TRBV4-1,TGCGCCAGCAGCCAGCTAGCGGGGGGCCTTAGCACAGATACGCAGTATTTT,CASSQLAGGLSTDTQYF
-,TRBJ2-3,once,TRBV19,TGTGCCAGTAGTAGTCAGGGCGGAGATACGCAGTATTTT,CASSSQGGDTQYF
-,TRBJ1-3,-,TRBV6-6,TGTGCCAGCACCGTTAGACGGGGGGGATCCGGAAACACCATATATTTT,CASTVRRGGSGNTIYF
-,TRBJ1-5,-,TRBV7-9,TGTGCCAGCAGCTTATGGGACACGGAACAGCCCCAGCATTTT,CASSLWDTEQPQHF
TRBD2,TRBJ2-7,-,TRBV6-6,TGTGCCAGCAGAAAACTAGCGGGCCCTTGGGAGCAGTACTTC,CASRKLAGPWEQYF
-,TRBJ1-3,-,TRBV30,TGTGCCTGGAGCGGTGGAAACACCATATATTTT,CAWSGGNTIYF
-,TRBJ2-4,-,TRBV2,TGTGCCAGCAGTCAGGGTTTAGCCAAAAACATTCAGTACTTC,CASSQGLAKNIQYF
TRBD2,TRBJ2-3,-,TRBV7-3,TGTGCCAGCAGTAGGGCGGGAGGTACAGATACGCAGTATTTT,CASSRAGGTDTQYF
TRBD1,TRBJ2-3,-,TRBV28,TGTGCCTCGAGTCGGGACAGGGGGACAGATACGCAGTATTTT,CASSRDRGTDTQYF
-,TRBJ1-1,-,TRBV19,TGTGCCAGTAGTATACGAGGCACCTCTGAAGCTTTCTTT,CASSIRGTSEAFF
-,TRBJ2-2,-,TRBV28,TGTGCCACTGGGGGAGTAGGTATAACCGGGGAGCTGTTTTTT,CATGGVGITGELFF